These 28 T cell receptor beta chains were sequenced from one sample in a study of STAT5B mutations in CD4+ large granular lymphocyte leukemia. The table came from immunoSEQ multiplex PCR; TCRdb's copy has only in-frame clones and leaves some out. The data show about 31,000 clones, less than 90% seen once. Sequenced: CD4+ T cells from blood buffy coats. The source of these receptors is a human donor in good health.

CDR3 DNA: TGTGCCAGCAGCTTTGGGGGAGGAGATACGCAGTATTTT. It translates to CASSFGGGDTQYF. The chain employs TRBV7-9 and TRBJ2-3; tentative D call: TRBD2 (6 bases). The ends were cut back, 3 bases at V and 5 bases at J, with 9 bases in the middle. Germline lookup yields CDR1 SEHNR and CDR2 FQNEAQ (reference sequence). The CDR3 totals 13 residues.

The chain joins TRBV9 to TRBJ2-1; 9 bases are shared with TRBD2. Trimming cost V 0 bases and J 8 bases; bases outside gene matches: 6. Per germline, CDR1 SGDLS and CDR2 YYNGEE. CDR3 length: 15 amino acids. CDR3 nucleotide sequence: TGTGCCAGCAGCGTAGATAGCGGGAGTCTCGATGAGCAGTTCTTC. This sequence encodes CASSVDSGSLDEQFF.

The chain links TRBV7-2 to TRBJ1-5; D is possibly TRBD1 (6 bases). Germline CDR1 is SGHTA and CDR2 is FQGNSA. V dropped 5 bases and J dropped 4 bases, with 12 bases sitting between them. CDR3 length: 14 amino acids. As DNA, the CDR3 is TGTGCCAGCAGCATGGAACAGGGAAATCAGCCCCAGCATTTT. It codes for CASSMEQGNQPQHF.

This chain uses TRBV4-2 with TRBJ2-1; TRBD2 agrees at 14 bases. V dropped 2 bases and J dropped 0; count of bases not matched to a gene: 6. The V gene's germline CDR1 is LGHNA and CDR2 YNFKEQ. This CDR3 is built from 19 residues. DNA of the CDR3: TGTGCCAGCAGCCAACCCCTGACTAGCGGGGGGGGCTCCTACAATGAGCAGTTCTTC. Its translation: CASSQPLTSGGGSYNEQFF.

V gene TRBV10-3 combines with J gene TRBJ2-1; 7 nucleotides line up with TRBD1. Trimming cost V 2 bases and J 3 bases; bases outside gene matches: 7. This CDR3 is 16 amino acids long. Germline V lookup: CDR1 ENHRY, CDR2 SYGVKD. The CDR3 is CAISEKGAIVYNEQFF. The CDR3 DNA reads TGTGCCATCAGTGAGAAGGGGGCGATCGTCTACAATGAGCAGTTCTTC.

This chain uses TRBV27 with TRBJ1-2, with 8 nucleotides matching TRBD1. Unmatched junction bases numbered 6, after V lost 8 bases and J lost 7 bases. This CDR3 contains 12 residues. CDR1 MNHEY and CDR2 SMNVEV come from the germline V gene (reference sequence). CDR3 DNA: TGTGCCAGCCGACAGGGGCGCAGTGGCTACACCTTC. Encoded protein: CASRQGRSGYTF.

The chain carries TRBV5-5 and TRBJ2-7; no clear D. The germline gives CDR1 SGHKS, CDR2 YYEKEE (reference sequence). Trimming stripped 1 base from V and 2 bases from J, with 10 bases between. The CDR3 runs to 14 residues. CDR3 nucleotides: TGTGCCAGCAGCTTGCAAAGGTTCCCCTACGAGCAGTACTTC. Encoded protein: CASSLQRFPYEQYF.

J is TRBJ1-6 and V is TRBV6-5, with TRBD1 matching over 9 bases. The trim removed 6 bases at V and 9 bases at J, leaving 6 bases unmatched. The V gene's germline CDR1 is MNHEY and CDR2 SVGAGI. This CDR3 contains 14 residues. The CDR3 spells CASRPGQGFSPLHF. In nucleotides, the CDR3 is TGTGCCAGCAGGCCGGGACAGGGTTTTTCACCCCTCCACTTT.

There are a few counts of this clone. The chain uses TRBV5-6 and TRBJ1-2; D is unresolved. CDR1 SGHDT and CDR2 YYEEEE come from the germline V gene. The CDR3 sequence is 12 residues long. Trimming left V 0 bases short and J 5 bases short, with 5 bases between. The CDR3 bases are TGTGCCAGCAGCTTGGGAGGTTATGGCTACACCTTC. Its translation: CASSLGGYGYTF.

The CDR3 reads CASSPVDYEQYF. In nucleotides, the CDR3 is TGTGCCAGCAGCCCAGTGGACTACGAGCAGTACTTC. J is TRBJ2-7 and V is TRBV6-5; D remains unclear. CDR3 length equals 12 residues. Per germline, CDR1 MNHEY and CDR2 SVGAGI. V was cut by 6 bases and J by 3 bases, with 9 bases left in between.

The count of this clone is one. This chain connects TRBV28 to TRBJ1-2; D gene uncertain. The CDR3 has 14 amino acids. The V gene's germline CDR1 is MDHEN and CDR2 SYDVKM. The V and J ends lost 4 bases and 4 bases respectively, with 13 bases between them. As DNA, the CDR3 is TGTGCCAGCAGTTACGGCTACGGGAGCTATGGCTACACCTTC. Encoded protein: CASSYGYGSYGYTF.

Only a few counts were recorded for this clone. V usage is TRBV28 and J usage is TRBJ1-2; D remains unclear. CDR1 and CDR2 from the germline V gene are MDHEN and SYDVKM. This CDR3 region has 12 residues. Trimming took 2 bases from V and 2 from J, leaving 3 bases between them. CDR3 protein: CASSLQNYGYTF. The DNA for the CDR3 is TGTGCCAGCAGTTTACAGAACTATGGCTACACCTTC.

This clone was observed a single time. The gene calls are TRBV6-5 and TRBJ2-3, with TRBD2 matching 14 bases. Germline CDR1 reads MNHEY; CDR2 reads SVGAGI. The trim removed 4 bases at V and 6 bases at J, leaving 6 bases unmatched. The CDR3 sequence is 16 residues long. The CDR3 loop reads CASSSLTSGRADTQYF. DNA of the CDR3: TGTGCCAGCAGTTCATTGACTAGCGGGAGGGCCGATACGCAGTATTTT.

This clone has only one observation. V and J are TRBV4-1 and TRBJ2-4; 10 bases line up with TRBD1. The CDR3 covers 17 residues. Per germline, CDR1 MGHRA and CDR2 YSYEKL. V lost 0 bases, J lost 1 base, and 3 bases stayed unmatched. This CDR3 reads CASSQDRQGAAKNIQYF. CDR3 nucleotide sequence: TGCGCCAGCAGCCAAGATAGACAGGGGGCTGCCAAAAACATTCAGTACTTC.

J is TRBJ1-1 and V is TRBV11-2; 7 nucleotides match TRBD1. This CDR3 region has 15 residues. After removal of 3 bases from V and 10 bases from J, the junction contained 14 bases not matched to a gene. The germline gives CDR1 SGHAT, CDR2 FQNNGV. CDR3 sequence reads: CASSFMPDGTAGAFF. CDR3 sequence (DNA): TGTGCCAGCAGCTTTATGCCTGATGGGACAGCGGGAGCTTTCTTT.

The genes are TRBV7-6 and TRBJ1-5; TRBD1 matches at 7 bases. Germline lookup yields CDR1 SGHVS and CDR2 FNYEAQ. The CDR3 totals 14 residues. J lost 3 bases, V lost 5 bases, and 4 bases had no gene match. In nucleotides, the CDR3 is TGTGCCAGCAGCGCGACAGGGCCCAATCAGCCCCAGCATTTT. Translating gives CASSATGPNQPQHF.

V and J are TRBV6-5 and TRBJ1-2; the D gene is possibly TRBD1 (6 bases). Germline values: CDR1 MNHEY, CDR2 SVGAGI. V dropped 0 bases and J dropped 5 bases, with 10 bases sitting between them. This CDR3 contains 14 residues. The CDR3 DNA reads TGTGCCAGCAGTTACTCGACAGGATTATATGGCTACACCTTC. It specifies CASSYSTGLYGYTF.

The CDR3 DNA is TGTGCCAGCAGTGACAGCGGTGCAGGGGTTATGGAGACCCAGTACTTC. It translates to CASSDSGAGVMETQYF. This chain connects TRBV25-1 to TRBJ2-5; perhaps TRBD1 as D (6 bases). Trimming stripped 3 bases from V and 5 bases from J, with 19 bases between. Germline CDR1 reads MGHDK; CDR2 reads SYGVNS. The CDR3 totals 16 residues.

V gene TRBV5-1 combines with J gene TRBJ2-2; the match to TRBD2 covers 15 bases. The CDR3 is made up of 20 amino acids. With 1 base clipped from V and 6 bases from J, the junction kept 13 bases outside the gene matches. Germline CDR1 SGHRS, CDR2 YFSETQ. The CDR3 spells CASSLNSGLAGGERAGELFF. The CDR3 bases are TGCGCCAGCAGCTTGAATAGTGGACTAGCGGGAGGGGAACGGGCCGGGGAGCTGTTTTTT. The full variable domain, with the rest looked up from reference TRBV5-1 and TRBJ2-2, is KAGVTQTPRYLIKTRGQQVTLSCSPISGHRSVSWYQQTPGQGLQFLFEYFSETQRNKGNFPGRFSGRQFSNSRSEMNVSTLELGDSALYLCASSLNSGLAGGERAGELFFGEGSRLTVL.

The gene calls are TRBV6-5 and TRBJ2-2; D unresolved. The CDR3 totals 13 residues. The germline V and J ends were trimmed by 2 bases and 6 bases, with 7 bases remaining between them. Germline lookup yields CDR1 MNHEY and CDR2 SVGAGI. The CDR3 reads CASSYSAAGELFF. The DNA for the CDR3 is TGTGCCAGCAGTTACAGTGCCGCCGGGGAGCTGTTTTTT.

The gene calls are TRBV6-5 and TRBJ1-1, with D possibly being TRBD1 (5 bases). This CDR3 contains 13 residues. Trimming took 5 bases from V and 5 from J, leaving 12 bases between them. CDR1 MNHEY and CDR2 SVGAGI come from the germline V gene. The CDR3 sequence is CASSSPGGTEAFF. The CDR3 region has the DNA TGTGCCAGCAGTAGTCCTGGGGGAACTGAAGCTTTCTTT.

The CDR3 spells CASSSGTGHSYNEQYF. In DNA form, the CDR3 reads TGTGCCAGCAGTTCAGGGACAGGCCACAGCTATAACGAGCAGTACTTC. The rearrangement links TRBV6-6 to TRBJ2-7; 8 bases are a match to TRBD1. Germline CDR1 and CDR2: MNHNY and SVGAGI (reference sequence). The J segment lost 5 bases and the V segment lost 4 bases, leaving 13 bases of the junction unmatched. There are 16 residues in the CDR3.

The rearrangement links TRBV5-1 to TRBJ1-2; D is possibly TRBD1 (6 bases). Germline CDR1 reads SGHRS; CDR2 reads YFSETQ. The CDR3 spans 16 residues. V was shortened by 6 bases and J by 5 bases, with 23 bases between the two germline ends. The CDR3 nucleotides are TGCGCCAGCAACAAGCTGCAGAGTAGGGGGAAATATGGCTACACCTTC. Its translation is CASNKLQSRGKYGYTF.

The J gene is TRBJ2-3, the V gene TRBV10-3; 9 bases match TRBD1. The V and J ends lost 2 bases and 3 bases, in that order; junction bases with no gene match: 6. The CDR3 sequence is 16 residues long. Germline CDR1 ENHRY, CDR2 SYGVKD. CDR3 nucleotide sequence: TGTGCCATCAGTGAGGCGGGACAGGGACGGACAGATACGCAGTATTTT. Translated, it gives CAISEAGQGRTDTQYF.

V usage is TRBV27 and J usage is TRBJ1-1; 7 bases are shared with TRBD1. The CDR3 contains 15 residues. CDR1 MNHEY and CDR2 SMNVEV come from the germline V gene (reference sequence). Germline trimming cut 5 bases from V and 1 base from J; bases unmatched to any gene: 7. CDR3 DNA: TGTGCCAGCAGTGTTACAGGGGTATCGAACACTGAAGCTTTCTTT. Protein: CASSVTGVSNTEAFF.

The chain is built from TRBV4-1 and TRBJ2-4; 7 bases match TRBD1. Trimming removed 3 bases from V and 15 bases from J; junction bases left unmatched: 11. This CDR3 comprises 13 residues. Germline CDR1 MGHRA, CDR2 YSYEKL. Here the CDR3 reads CASSQFQGEVRYF. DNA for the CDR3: TGCGCCAGCAGCCAGTTTCAGGGGGAAGTGAGGTACTTC.

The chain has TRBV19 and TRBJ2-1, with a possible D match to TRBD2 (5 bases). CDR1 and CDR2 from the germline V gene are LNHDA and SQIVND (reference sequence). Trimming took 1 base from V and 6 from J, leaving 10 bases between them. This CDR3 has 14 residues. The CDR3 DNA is TGTGCCAGTAGTATAGGGGGTGGGAGCAATGAGCAGTTCTTC. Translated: CASSIGGGSNEQFF.

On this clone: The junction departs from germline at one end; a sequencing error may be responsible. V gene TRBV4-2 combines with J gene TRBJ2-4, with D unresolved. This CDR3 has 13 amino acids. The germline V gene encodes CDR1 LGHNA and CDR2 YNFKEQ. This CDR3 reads CASSQAAENIQYF. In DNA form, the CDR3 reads TGTGCCAGCAGCCAAGCAGCCGAAAACATTCAGTACTTC.